This T cell receptor (beta chain) was sequenced during a study of cytomegalovirus exposure and HLA in healthy donors. This PCR relied on a set of 60 Vbeta primers and 13 Jbeta primers. TCRdb keeps only in-frame clones here, not all; method: immunoSEQ multiplex PCR. This sample has roughly 150,000 clones, with roughly 70% found just once. Study results and caveats: High specificity and sensitivity for cytomegalovirus status were reported for the classifier.

About this clone: Antigen unknown.

V was cut by 6 bases and J by 3 bases, with 12 bases left in between. The CDR3 covers 13 residues. Germline values: CDR1 KGHSH, CDR2 LQKENI. The chain recombines TRBV18 with TRBJ2-7, with D tentatively TRBD2 (6 bases). The sample consisted of PBMCs. This clonotype was sampled from a man in his sixties in good health and CMV-seronegative. In DNA form, the CDR3 reads TGTGCCAGCTCCCCGTTTAGCGGCTACGAGCAGTACTTC. This codes for CASSPFSGYEQYF. Looking up the rest from reference TRBV18 and TRBJ2-7 gives the full variable domain: NAGVMQNPRHLVRRRGQEARLRCSPMKGHSHVYWYRQLPEEGLKFMVYLQKENIIDESGMPKERFSAEFPKEGPSILRIQQVVRGDSAAYFCASSPFSGYEQYFGPGTRLTVT.